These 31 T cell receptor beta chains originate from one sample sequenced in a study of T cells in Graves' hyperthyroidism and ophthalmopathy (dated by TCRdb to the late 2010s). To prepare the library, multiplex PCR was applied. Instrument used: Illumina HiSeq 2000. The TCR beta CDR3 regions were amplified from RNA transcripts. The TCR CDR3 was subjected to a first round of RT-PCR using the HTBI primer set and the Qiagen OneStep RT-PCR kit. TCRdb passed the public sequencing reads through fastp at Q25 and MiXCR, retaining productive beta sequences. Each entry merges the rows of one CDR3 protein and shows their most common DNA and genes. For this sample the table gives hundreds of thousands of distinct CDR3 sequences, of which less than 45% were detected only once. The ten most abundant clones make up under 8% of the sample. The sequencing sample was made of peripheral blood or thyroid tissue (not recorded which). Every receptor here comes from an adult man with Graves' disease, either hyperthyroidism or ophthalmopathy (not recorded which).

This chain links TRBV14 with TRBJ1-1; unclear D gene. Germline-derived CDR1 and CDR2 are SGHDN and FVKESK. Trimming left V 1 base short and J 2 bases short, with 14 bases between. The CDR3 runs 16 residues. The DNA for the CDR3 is TGTGCCAGCAGCCAAGTTGGCGGCGCCGCCAACACTGAAGCTTTCTTT. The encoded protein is CASSQVGGAANTEAFF.

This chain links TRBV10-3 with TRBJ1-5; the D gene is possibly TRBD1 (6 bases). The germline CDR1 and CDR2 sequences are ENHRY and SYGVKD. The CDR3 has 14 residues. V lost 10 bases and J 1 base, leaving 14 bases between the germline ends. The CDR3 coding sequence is TGTGCCACAGGGGAGTTTAGGAGCAATCAGCCCCAGCATTTT. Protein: CATGEFRSNQPQHF.

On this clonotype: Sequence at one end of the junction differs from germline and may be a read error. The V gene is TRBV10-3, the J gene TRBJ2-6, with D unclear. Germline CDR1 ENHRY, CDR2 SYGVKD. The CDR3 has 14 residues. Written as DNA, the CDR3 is TGTGCCAGCAGTTCTCTCTCTGGGGCCAACGTCCTGACTTTC. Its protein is CASSSLSGANVLTF.

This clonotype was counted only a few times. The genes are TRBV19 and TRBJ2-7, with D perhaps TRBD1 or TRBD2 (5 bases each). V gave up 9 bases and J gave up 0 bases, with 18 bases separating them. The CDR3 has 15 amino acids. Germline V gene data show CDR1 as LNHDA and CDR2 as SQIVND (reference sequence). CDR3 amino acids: CASQGTDESSYEQYF. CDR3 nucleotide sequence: TGTGCCAGCCAAGGGACCGACGAGAGCTCCTACGAGCAGTACTTC. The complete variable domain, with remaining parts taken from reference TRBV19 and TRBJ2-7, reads DGGITQSPKYLFRKEGQNVTLSCEQNLNHDAMYWYRQDPGQGLRLIYYSQIVNDFQKGDIAEGYSVSREKKESFPLTVTSAQKNPTAFYLCASQGTDESSYEQYFGPGTRLTVT.

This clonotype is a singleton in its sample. CDR3 protein: CSARTGQERYGYTF. The CDR3 nucleotides are TGCAGTGCTAGAACCGGACAGGAACGCTATGGCTACACCTTC. V gene TRBV20-1 combines with J gene TRBJ1-2; 7 bases fit TRBD1. The V segment lost 2 bases and the J segment 4 bases; nucleotides outside the gene matches: 7. Germline CDR1 reads DFQATT; CDR2 reads SNEGSKA (reference sequence). The CDR3 is 14 amino acids.

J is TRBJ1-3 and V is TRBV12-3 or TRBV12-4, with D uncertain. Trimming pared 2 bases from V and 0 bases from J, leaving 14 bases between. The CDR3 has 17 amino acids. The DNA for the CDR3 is TGTGCCAGCAGTTTACGTACTGGACTCGGCTCTGGAAACACCATATATTTT. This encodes CASSLRTGLGSGNTIYF.

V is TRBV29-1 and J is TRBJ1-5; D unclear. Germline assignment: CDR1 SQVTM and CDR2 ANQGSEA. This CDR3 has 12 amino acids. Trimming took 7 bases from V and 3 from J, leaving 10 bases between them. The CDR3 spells CSEAEVNQPQHF. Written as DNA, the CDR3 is TGCAGCGAGGCAGAGGTCAATCAGCCCCAGCATTTT.

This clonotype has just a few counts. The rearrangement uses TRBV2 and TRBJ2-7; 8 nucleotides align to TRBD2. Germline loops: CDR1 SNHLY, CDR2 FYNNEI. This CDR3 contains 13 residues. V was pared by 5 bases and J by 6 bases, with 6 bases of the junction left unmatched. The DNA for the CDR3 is TGTGCCAGCAGTCGGACTAGCCAAAGCGAGCAGTACTTC. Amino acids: CASSRTSQSEQYF.

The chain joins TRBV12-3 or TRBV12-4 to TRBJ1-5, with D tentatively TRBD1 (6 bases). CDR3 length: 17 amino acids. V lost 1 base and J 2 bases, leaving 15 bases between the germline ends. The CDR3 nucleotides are TGTGCCAGCAGTTTAGGCCTGCGGGGGGCTGGCAATCAGCCCCAGCATTTT. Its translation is CASSLGLRGAGNQPQHF.

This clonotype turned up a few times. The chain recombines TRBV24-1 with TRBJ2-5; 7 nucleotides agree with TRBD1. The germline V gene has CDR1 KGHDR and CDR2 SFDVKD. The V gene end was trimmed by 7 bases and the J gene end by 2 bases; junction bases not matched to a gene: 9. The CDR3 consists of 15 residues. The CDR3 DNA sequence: TGTGCCACCAGCCTGACAGGGATTGGACAAGAGACCCAGTACTTC. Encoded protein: CATSLTGIGQETQYF.

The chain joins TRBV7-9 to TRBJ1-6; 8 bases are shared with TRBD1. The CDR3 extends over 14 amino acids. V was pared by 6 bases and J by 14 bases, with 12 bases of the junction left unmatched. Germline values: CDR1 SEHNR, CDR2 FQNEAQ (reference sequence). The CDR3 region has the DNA TGTGCCAGCAGTCTAGGACAGGGACTCGTGGCCCTCCACTTT. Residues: CASSLGQGLVALHF.

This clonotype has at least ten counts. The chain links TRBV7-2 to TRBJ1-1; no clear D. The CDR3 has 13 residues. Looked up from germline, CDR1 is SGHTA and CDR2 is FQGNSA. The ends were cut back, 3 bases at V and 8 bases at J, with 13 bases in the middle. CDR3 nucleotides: TGTGCCAGCAGCTTCTGGATGGGGAAGGAAGCTTTCTTT. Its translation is CASSFWMGKEAFF.

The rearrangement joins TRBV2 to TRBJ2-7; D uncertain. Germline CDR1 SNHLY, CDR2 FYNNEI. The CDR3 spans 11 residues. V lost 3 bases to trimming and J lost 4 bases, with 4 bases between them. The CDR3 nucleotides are TGTGCCAGCAGTGAGCGGTACGAGCAGTACTTC. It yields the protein CASSERYEQYF.

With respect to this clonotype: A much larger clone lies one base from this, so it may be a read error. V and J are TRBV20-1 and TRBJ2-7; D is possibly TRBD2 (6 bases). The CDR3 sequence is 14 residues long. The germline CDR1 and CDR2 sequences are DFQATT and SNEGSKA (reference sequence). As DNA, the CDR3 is TGCAGTGCGGGTCGGACGCAGGAGGGCGGCGAGCGGTACTTC. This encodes CSAGRTQEGGERYF.

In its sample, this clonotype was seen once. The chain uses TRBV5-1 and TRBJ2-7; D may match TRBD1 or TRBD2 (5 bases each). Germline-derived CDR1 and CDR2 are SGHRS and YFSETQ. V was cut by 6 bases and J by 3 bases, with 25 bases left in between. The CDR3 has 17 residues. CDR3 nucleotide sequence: TGCGCCAGCATGGAGAGGACACTTCCCGGCAGCGGCTACGAGCAGTACTTC. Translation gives CASMERTLPGSGYEQYF.

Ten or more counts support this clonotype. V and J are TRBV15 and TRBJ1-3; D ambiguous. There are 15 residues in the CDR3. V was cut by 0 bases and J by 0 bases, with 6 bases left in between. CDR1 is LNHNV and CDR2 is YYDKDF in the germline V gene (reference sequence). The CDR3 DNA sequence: TGTGCCACCAGCAGAGATCTTAGCTCTGGAAACACCATATATTTT. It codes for CATSRDLSSGNTIYF. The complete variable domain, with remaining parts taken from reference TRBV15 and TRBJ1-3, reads DAMVIQNPRYQVTQFGKPVTLSCSQTLNHNVMYWYQQKSSQAPKLLFHYYDKDFNNEADTPDNFQSRRPNTSFCFLDIRSPGLGDTAMYLCATSRDLSSGNTIYFGEGSWLTVV.

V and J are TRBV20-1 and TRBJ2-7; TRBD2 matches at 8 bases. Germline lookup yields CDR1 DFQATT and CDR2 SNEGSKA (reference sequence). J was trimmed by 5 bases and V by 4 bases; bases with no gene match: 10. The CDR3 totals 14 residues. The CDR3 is CSAMIAGRLDEQYF. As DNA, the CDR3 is TGCAGTGCTATGATAGCGGGACGACTGGACGAGCAGTACTTC.

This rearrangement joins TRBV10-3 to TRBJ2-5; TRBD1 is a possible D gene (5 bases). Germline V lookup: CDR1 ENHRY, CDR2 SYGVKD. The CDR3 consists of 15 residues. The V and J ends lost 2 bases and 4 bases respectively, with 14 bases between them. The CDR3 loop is CAISEATVGSETQYF. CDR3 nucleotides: TGTGCCATCAGTGAGGCGACAGTGGGGTCAGAGACCCAGTACTTC.

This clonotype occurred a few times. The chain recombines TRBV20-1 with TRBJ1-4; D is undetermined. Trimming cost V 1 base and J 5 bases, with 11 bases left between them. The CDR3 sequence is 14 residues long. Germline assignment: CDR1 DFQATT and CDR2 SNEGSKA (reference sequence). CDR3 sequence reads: CSARVFTENEKLFF. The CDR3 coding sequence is TGCAGTGCTAGAGTTTTTACCGAGAATGAAAAACTGTTTTTT.

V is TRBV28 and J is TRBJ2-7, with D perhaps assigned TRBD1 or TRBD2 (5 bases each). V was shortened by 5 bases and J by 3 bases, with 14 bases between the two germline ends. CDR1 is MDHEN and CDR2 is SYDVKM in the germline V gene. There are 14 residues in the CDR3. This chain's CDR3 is CASSPGTMGYEQYF. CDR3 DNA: TGTGCCAGCAGTCCCGGGACCATGGGCTACGAGCAGTACTTC.

DNA for the CDR3: TGTGCCAGCAGCCCCAAGACAGGGACGAATGAAAAACTGTTTTTT. It encodes CASSPKTGTNEKLFF. The chain has TRBV4-2 and TRBJ1-4; 7 nucleotides agree with TRBD1. The ends lost 4 bases at V and 5 bases at J; junction bases unmatched: 7. Germline V CDR1 and CDR2: LGHNA, YNFKEQ. This CDR3 has 15 residues.

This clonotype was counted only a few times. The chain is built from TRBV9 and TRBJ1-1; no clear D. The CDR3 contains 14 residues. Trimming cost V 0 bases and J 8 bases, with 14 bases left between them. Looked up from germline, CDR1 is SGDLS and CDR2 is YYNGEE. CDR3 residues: CASSVDAGSREAFF. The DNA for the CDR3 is TGTGCCAGCAGCGTAGATGCGGGGAGTCGGGAAGCTTTCTTT.

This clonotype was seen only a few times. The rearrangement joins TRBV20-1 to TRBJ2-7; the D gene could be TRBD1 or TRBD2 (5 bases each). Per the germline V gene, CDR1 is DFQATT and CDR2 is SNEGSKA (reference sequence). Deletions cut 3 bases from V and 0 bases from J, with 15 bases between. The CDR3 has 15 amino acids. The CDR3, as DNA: TGCAGTGCTAGTCTAAGGGACGTAAGCTCCTACGAGCAGTACTTC. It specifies CSASLRDVSSYEQYF.

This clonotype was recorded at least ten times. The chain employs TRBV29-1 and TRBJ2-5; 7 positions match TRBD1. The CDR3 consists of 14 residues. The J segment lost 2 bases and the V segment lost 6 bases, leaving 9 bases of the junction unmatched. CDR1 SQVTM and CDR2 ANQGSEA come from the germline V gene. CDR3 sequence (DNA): TGCAGCGTGACCACAGGGGCCCTTCAAGAGACCCAGTACTTC. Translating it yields CSVTTGALQETQYF.

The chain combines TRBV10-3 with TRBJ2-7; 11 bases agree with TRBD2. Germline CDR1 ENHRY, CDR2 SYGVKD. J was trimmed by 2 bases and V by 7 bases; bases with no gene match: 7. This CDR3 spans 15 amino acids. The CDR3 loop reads CAITATSGVPYEQYF. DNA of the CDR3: TGTGCCATCACTGCGACTAGCGGGGTCCCCTACGAGCAGTACTTC.

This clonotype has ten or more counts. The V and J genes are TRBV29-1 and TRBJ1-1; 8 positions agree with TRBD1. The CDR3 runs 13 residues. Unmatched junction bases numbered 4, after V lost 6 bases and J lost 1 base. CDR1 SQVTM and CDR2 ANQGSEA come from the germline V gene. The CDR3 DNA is TGCAGCGTCCGGACAGGGACGAACACTGAAGCTTTCTTT. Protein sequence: CSVRTGTNTEAFF.

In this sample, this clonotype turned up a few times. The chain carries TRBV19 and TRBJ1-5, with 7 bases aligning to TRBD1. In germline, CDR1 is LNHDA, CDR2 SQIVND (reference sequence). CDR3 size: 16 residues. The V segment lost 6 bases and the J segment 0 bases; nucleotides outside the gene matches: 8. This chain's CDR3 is CASRTGTAYSNQPQHF. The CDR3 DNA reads TGTGCCAGTAGAACCGGGACAGCGTATAGCAATCAGCCCCAGCATTTT.

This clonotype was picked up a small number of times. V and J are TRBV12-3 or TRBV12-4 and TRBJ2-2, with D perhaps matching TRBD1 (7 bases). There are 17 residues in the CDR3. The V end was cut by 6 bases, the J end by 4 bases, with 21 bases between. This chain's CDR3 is CASRASGGGAATGELFF. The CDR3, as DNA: TGTGCCAGCAGAGCCTCAGGAGGGGGCGCCGCCACCGGGGAGCTGTTTTTT.

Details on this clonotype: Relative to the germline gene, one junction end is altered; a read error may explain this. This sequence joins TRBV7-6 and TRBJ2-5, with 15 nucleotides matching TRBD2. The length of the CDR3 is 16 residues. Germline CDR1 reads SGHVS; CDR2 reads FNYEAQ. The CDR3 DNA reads TGTGCTAGCAGCCGTGGACTAGCGGGGGGGTCGGAGACCCAGTACTTC. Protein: CASSRGLAGGSETQYF.

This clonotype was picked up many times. In DNA form, the CDR3 reads TGCAGCGCCCGCGGGGGAACCTACGAGCAGTACTTC. Protein sequence: CSARGGTYEQYF. This chain joins TRBV20-1 and TRBJ2-7, with 7 bases identical to TRBD2. The V gene's germline CDR1 is DFQATT and CDR2 SNEGSKA (reference sequence). This CDR3 has 12 amino acids.

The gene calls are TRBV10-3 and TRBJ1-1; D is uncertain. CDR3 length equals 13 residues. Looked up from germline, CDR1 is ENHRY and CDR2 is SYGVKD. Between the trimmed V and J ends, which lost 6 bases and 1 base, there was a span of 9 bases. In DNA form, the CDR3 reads TGTGCCATCAGGGGGTGGGGGAACACTGAAGCTTTCTTT. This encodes CAIRGWGNTEAFF.